The 12 T cell receptor beta chains presented below share a single source sample, sequenced in a study of shared clonotypes between healthy human individuals. Profiling relied on immunoSEQ multiplex PCR, and the TCRdb table lists in-frame clones only, not all of them. The data hold about 710,000 clones, with less than 80% observed a single time. The material sequenced was memory CD4+ T cells sorted from blood. Stated subset: CD45RA-negative fraction. The receptor set was obtained from a woman under 40 in good health.

This clone was seen only once. This chain links TRBV19 with TRBJ2-6, with 8 bases fitting TRBD1. The CDR3 spans 17 residues. The V segment lost 4 bases and the J segment 2 bases; nucleotides outside the gene matches: 7. In germline, CDR1 is LNHDA, CDR2 SQIVND (reference sequence). The CDR3 DNA reads TGTGCCAGTAGTACCCGGACAGGGAAAGCTGGGGCCAACGTCCTGACTTTC. Residues: CASSTRTGKAGANVLTF. The complete variable domain, with remaining parts taken from reference TRBV19 and TRBJ2-6, reads DGGITQSPKYLFRKEGQNVTLSCEQNLNHDAMYWYRQDPGQGLRLIYYSQIVNDFQKGDIAEGYSVSREKKESFPLTVTSAQKNPTAFYLCASSTRTGKAGANVLTFGAGSRLTVL.

As for this clone: Other DNA sequences within the sample encode an identical CDR3. V gene TRBV5-1 combines with J gene TRBJ2-7, with TRBD2 as a possible D gene (5 bases). V was shortened by 5 bases and J by 1 base, with 10 bases between the two germline ends. This CDR3 contains 13 residues. CDR1 SGHRS and CDR2 YFSETQ come from the germline V gene. The CDR3 DNA is TGCGCCAGCAGACGGACTGGGTCCTACGAGCAGTACTTC. Its translation: CASRRTGSYEQYF.

The chain employs TRBV14 and TRBJ2-3; the D is unclear. Germline CDR1 is SGHDN and CDR2 is FVKESK. V lost 2 bases, J lost 4 bases, and 7 bases lay in between. The CDR3 sequence is 13 residues long. The CDR3 nucleotides are TGTGCCAGCAGCCAACAGGTTGCAGATACGCAGTATTTT. Translated, it gives CASSQQVADTQYF.

The rearrangement links TRBV10-3 to TRBJ2-5; D remains ambiguous. The CDR3 extends over 13 amino acids. Germline V gene data show CDR1 as ENHRY and CDR2 as SYGVKD. Trimming took 4 bases from V and 4 from J, leaving 10 bases between them. The CDR3: CAISAPLGETQYF. DNA of the CDR3: TGTGCCATCAGTGCGCCCCTAGGAGAGACCCAGTACTTC.

This chain uses TRBV28 with TRBJ2-7, with D perhaps TRBD1 (6 bases). CDR3 length: 12 amino acids. The ends were cut back, 10 bases at V and 3 bases at J, with 13 bases in the middle. The V gene's germline CDR1 is MDHEN and CDR2 SYDVKM. The CDR3 region is CAIATGYYEQYF. The CDR3, as DNA: TGTGCCATCGCGACAGGTTACTACGAGCAGTACTTC.

This clone was seen just once. The gene calls are TRBV10-1 and TRBJ2-3; no reliable D call. V lost 3 bases, J lost 7 bases, and 14 bases lay in between. The CDR3 sequence is 14 residues long. Looked up from germline, CDR1 is WNHNN and CDR2 is SYGVQD (reference sequence). CDR3 nucleotide sequence: TGCGCCAGCAGTGAACAAGGTCCGCAAAATACGCAGTATTTT. Its protein product is CASSEQGPQNTQYF.

The chain couples TRBV2 to TRBJ1-1; D gene uncertain. The germline V gene encodes CDR1 SNHLY and CDR2 FYNNEI. The CDR3 is 15 amino acids. V was shortened by 6 bases and J by 0 bases, with 14 bases between the two germline ends. The DNA of the CDR3 is TGTGCCAGCAGATTCGACCTGAGGTTGAACACTGAAGCTTTCTTT. Translation: CASRFDLRLNTEAFF.

As DNA, the CDR3 is TGTGCCAGCTGGACAGGGTACACTGAAGCTTTCTTT. As protein: CASWTGYTEAFF. The rearrangement links TRBV6-1 to TRBJ1-1, with 8 bases matching TRBD1. CDR3 length: 12 residues. The germline V gene has CDR1 MNHNS and CDR2 SASEGT. V lost 8 bases, J lost 3 bases, and 2 bases stayed unmatched.

The chain combines TRBV19 with TRBJ2-7; D perhaps matches TRBD1 (7 bases). Trimming removed 9 bases at V and 7 bases at J, with 16 bases between. Looked up from germline, CDR1 is LNHDA and CDR2 is SQIVND (reference sequence). This CDR3 region has 12 residues. CDR3 residues: CASSRGAREQYF. The DNA of the CDR3 is TGTGCCAGCTCCAGGGGGGCGCGGGAGCAGTACTTC.

This clone was recorded once. The chain carries TRBV6-5 and TRBJ2-1, with D hard to call. CDR3 length equals 16 residues. Trimming stripped 4 bases from V and 6 bases from J, with 19 bases between. Germline-derived CDR1 and CDR2 are MNHEY and SVGAGI. CDR3 amino acids: CASSSATQRRTNEQFF. In nucleotides, the CDR3 is TGTGCCAGCAGTTCGGCTACTCAACGGCGGACCAATGAGCAGTTCTTC.

This rearrangement joins TRBV11-3 to TRBJ2-1; TRBD1 matches at 8 bases. CDR3 length: 16 residues. The junction had 13 bases not matched to a gene; V was cut back by 5 bases and J by 7 bases. The germline V gene encodes CDR1 SGHNT and CDR2 YENEEA. The CDR3 DNA reads TGTGCCAGCAGCCTTTCTTACGGACAGGGCGGGAATGAGCAGTTCTTC. Translated: CASSLSYGQGGNEQFF.

Only one count was recorded for this clone. J is TRBJ2-7 and V is TRBV18, with 14 bases fitting TRBD2. CDR3 length equals 16 residues. Unmatched junction bases numbered 6, after V lost 4 bases and J lost 4 bases. Germline V CDR1 and CDR2: KGHSH, LQKENI. In DNA form, the CDR3 reads TGTGCCAGCTCACTGGGACTAGCGGGAGTCGAGTACGAGCAGTACTTC. Translation gives CASSLGLAGVEYEQYF.